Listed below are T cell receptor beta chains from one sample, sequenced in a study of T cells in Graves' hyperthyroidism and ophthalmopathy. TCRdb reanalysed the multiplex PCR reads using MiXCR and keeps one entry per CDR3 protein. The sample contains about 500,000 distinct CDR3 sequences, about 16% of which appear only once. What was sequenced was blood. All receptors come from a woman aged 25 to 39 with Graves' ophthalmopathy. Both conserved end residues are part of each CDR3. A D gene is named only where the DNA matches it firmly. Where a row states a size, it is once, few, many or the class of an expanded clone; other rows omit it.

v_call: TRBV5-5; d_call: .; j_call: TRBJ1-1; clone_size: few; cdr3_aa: CASNLNTEAFF; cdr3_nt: TGTGCCAGCAACTTGAACACTGAAGCTTTCTTT
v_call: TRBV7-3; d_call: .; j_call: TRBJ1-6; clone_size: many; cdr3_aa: CASSSDPNSPLHF; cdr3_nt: TGTGCCAGCAGTTCCGATCCCAATTCACCCCTCCACTTT
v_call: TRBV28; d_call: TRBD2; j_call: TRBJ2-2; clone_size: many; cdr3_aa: CASSLGGRAVSGGELFF; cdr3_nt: TGTGCCAGCAGTTTAGGCGGGAGGGCCGTGAGCGGCGGGGAGCTGTTTTTT
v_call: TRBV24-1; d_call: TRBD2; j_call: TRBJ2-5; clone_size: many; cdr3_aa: CATSDFGSGRETQYF; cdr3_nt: TGTGCCACCAGTGATTTTGGTAGCGGGAGAGAGACCCAGTACTTC
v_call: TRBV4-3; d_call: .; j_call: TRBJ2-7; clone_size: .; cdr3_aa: CASSRDTVLGEQYF; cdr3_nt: TGCGCCAGCAGCCGCGACACCGTGTTGGGGGAGCAGTACTTC
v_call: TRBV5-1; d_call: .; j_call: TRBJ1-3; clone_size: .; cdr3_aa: CASQAGNTIYF; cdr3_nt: TGCGCCAGCCAGGCTGGAAACACCATATATTTT
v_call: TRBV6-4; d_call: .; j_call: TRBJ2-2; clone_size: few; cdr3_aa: CASSKDRNTGELFF; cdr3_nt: TGTGCCAGCAGTAAGGACAGAAACACCGGGGAGCTGTTTTTT
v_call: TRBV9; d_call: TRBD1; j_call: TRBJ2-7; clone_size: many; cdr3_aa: CASSGFGTGAYEQYF; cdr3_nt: TGTGCCAGCAGCGGTTTCGGGACAGGGGCCTACGAGCAGTACTTC
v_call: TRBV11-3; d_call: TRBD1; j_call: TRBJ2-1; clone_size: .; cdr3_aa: CASSPGTGWDSEQFF; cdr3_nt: TGTGCCAGCAGCCCAGGGACAGGGTGGGATAGTGAGCAGTTCTTC
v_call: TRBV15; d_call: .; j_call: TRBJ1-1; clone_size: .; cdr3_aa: CATSRDSLWGTPNAEASF; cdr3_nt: TGTGCCACCAGCAGAGATAGCCTATGGGGAACCCCGAACGCTGAAGCTTCCTTT
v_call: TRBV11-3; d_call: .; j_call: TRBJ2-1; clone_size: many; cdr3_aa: CASSSNSPSNNEQFF; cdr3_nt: TGTGCCAGCAGCTCTAATAGCCCTAGCAACAATGAGCAGTTCTTC
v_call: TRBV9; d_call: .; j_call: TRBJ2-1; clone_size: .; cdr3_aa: CASSVGVNEQFF; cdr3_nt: TGTGCCAGCAGCGTAGGGGTTAATGAGCAGTTCTTC
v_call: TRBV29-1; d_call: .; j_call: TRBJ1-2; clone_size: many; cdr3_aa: CSVERGDGYTF; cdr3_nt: TGCAGCGTTGAACGGGGGGATGGCTACACCTTC
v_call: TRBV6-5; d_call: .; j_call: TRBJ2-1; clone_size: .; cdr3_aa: CASSYSTRNNEQFF; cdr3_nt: TGTGCCAGCAGTTACTCCACACGGAACAATGAGCAGTTCTTC
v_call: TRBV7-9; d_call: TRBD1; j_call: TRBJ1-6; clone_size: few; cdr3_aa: CASSGNRGQINSPLHF; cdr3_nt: TGTGCCAGCAGCGGAAATAGGGGACAGATTAATTCACCCCTCCACTTT
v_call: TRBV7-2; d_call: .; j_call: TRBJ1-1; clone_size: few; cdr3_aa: CASSLRNAEAFF; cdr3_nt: TGTGCCAGCAGCTTAAGGAACGCTGAAGCTTTCTTT
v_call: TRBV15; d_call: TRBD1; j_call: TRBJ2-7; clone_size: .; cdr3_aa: CATSRVRGPSYEQYF; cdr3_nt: TGTGCCACCAGCAGAGTTAGGGGGCCCTCATACGAGCAGTACTTC
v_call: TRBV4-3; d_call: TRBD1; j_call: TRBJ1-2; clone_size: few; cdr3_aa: CASSQGTGGNYGYTF; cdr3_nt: TGCGCCAGCAGCCAAGGGACAGGCGGGAACTATGGCTACACCTTC
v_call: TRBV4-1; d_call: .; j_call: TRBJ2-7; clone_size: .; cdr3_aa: CASSLQLSSYEQYF; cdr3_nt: TGCGCCAGCAGCCTACAGCTTTCCTCCTACGAGCAGTACTTC
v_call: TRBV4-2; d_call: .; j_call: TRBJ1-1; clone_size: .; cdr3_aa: CASSQDQHRRWTEAFF; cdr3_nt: TGTGCCAGCAGCCAAGATCAACACCGTCGGTGGACTGAAGCTTTCTTT
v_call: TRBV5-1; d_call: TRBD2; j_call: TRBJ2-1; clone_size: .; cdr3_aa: CASSFRTSGIVNEQFF; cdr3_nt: TGCGCCAGCAGCTTTCGGACTAGCGGGATAGTAAATGAGCAGTTCTTC
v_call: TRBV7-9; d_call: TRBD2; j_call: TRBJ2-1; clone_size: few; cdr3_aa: CASSRGLAGGNEQFF; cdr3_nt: TGTGCCAGCAGCCGGGGACTAGCGGGAGGCAATGAGCAGTTCTTC
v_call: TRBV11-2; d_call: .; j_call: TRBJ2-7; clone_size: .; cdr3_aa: CASSLDSRQETSVYEQYF; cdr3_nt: TGTGCCAGCAGCTTAGATTCAAGACAGGAGACTTCCGTCTACGAGCAGTACTTC
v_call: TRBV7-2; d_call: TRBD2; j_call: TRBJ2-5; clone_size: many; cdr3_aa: CASSSPGRGETQYF; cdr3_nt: TGTGCCAGCAGCTCCCCCGGGAGGGGAGAGACCCAGTACTTC
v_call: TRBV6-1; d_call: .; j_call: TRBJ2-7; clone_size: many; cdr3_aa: CASTVPSSYEQYF; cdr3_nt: TGTGCCAGCACTGTTCCAAGCTCCTACGAGCAGTACTTC
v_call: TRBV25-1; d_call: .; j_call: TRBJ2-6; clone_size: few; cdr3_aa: CASKVSGANVLTF; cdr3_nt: TGTGCCAGCAAAGTCTCTGGGGCCAACGTCCTGACTTTC
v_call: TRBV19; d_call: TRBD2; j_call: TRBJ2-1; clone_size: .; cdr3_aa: CASKDPGTSGTSYNEQFF; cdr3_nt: TGTGCCAGTAAGGACCCGGGGACTAGCGGGACCTCCTACAATGAGCAGTTCTTC
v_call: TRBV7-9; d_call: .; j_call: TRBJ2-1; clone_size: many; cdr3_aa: CASSPSGEQFF; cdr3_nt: TGTGCCAGCAGCCCCTCCGGAGAGCAGTTCTTC
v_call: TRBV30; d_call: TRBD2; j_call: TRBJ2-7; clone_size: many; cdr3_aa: CAWSLLSGIPEQYF; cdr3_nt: TGTGCCTGGAGTTTATTGAGCGGGATCCCCGAGCAGTACTTC
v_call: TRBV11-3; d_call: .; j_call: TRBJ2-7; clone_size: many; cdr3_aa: CASSLKPGNYEQYF; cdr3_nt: TGTGCCAGCAGCTTAAAGCCGGGGAACTACGAGCAGTACTTC
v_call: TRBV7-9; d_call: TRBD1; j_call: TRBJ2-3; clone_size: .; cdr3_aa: CASSLIQGGTDTQYF; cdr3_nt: TGTGCCAGCAGCTTAATACAGGGGGGCACAGATACGCAGTATTTT
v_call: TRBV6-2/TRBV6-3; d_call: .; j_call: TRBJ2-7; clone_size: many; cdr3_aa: CASSYSEVYGASYEQYF; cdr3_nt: TGTGCCAGCAGTTACTCGGAGGTTTACGGGGCCTCCTACGAGCAGTACTTC
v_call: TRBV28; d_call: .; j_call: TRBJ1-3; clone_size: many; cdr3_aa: CASSFGRASSGNTIYF; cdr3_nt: TGTGCCAGCAGTTTTGGCAGGGCTAGCTCTGGAAACACCATATATTTT
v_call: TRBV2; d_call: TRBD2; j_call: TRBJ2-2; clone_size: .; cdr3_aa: CASSGGTAMPGGTGELFF; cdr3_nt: TGTGCCAGCAGTGGGGGAACCGCAATGCCGGGGGGCACCGGGGAGCTGTTTTTT
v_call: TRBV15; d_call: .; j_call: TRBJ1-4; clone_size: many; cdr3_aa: CATSRPATNEKLFF; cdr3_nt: TGTGCCACCAGCAGGCCTGCAACTAATGAAAAACTGTTTTTT
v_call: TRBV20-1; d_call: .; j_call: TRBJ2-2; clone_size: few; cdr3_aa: CSAMGGSKGTGELFF; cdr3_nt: TGCAGTGCTATGGGCGGGTCTAAAGGGACCGGGGAGCTGTTTTTT
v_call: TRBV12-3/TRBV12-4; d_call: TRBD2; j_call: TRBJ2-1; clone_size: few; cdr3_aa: CASSLRGVDNEQFF; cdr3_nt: TGTGCCAGCAGTCTCCGGGGGGTCGACAATGAGCAGTTCTTC
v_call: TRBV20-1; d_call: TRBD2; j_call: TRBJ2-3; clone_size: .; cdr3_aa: CSARGLQRGTTDTQYF; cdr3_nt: TGCAGTGCTAGAGGCCTACAGCGGGGGACTACAGATACGCAGTATTTT
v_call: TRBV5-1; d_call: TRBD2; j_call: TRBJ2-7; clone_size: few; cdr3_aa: CASSVGLAGWEDEQYF; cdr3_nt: TGTGCCAGCAGCGTAGGACTAGCGGGATGGGAGGACGAGCAGTACTTC
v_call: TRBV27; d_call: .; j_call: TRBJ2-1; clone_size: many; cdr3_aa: CASSWSAGEQFF; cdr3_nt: TGTGCCAGCAGTTGGTCCGCCGGTGAGCAGTTCTTC
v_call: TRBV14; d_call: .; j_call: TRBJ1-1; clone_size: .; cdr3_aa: CASSQPGINTEAFF; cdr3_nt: TGTGCCAGCAGCCAACCAGGGATTAACACTGAAGCTTTCTTT
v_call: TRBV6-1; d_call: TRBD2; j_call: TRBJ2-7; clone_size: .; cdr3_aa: CASSEIPSGIRFGDEQYF; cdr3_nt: TGTGCCAGCAGTGAAATCCCTAGCGGGATAAGATTCGGAGACGAGCAGTACTTC
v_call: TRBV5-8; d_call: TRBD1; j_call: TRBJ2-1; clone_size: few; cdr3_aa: CASSLGQGKGEQFF; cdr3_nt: TGTGCCAGCAGCTTGGGACAGGGGAAGGGTGAGCAGTTCTTC
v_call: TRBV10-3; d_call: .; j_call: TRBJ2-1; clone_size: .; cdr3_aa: CATTANQQDNEQFF; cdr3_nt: TGTGCCACCACTGCCAACCAGCAGGACAATGAGCAGTTCTTC
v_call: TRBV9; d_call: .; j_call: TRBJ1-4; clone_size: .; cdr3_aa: CASSVGAGNEKLFF; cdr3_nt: TGTGCCAGCAGCGTAGGGGCCGGGAATGAAAAACTGTTTTTT
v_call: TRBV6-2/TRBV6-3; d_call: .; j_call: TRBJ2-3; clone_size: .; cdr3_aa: CASEGTGTDTQYF; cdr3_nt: TGTGCCAGCGAGGGAACGGGCACAGATACGCAGTATTTT
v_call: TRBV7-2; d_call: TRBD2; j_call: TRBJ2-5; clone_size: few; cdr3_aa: CASSAPGLAGRETQYF; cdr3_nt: TGTGCCAGCAGCGCTCCGGGACTAGCGGGAAGAGAGACCCAGTACTTC
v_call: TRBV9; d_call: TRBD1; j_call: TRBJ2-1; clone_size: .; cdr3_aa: CASSAGTAEYNEQFF; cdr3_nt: TGTGCCAGCAGCGCCGGGACAGCTGAGTACAATGAGCAGTTCTTC
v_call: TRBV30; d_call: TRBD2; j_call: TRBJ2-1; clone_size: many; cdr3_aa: CAWNLAGGLYNEQFF; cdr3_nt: TGTGCCTGGAATTTAGCGGGAGGCCTATACAATGAGCAGTTCTTC
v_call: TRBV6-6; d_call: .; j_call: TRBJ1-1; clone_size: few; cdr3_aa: CASSYSMGNTEAFF; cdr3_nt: TGTGCCAGCAGTTACTCGATGGGGAACACTGAAGCTTTCTTT
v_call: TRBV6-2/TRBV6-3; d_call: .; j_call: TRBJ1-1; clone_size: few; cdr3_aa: CASSYSFHRTEAFF; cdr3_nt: TGTGCCAGCAGTTACTCGTTCCACCGGACTGAAGCTTTCTTT
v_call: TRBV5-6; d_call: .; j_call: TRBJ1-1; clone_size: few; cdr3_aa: CASSLREGMNTEAFF; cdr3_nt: TGTGCCAGCAGCTTGCGGGAGGGGATGAACACTGAAGCTTTCTTT
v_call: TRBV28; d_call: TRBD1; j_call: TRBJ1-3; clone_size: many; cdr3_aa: CASLTTGTGTRISGNTIYF; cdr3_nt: TGTGCCAGTCTCACGACCGGGACAGGGACTAGAATCTCTGGAAACACCATATATTTT
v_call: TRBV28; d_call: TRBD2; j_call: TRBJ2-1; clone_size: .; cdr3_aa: CASSPRTSGNGNEQFF; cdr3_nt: TGTGCCAGCAGCCCCCGGACTAGCGGGAACGGCAATGAGCAGTTCTTC